The next 32 T cell receptor beta chains were all read from a single sample in a study of T cells in Graves' hyperthyroidism and ophthalmopathy. RNA transcripts provided the source from which TCR beta CDR3 regions were amplified. When the TCR CDR3 underwent first-round RT-PCR, the HTBI primer set was used. TCRdb processed the multiplex PCR reads anew with MiXCR; each CDR3 protein has one entry. Of 240,000 or so distinct CDR3 sequences in the sample, roughly 15% were seen once. Sequenced input: blood. The receptors were sampled from a woman between 18 and 29 years old with Graves' ophthalmopathy.

There are a few counts of this clonotype. This chain uses TRBV9 with TRBJ2-6; perhaps TRBD1 as D (6 bases). V lost 0 bases and J lost 0, with 16 bases in between. Germline CDR1 reads SGDLS; CDR2 reads YYNGEE. CDR3 length: 19 residues. CDR3 residues: CASSVAPGTLSSGANVLTF. The CDR3 DNA sequence: TGTGCCAGCAGCGTAGCTCCCGGGACACTTTCCTCTGGGGCCAACGTCCTGACTTTC.

The genes are TRBV6-1 and TRBJ1-2; possible D gene TRBD1, 6 bases. The CDR3 has 14 amino acids. Trimming shortened V by 5 bases and J by 3 bases, and 13 bases separated the two germline ends. The V gene's germline CDR1 is MNHNS and CDR2 SASEGT. The CDR3 is CASSSPGGDYGYTF. The CDR3 coding sequence is TGTGCCAGCAGTTCGCCTGGGGGCGACTATGGCTACACCTTC.

The sample holds many counts of this clonotype. The J gene is TRBJ2-5, the V gene TRBV20-1, with 7 bases that match TRBD2. Trimming took 0 bases from V and 4 from J; bases not matched to a gene: 8. The germline V gene has CDR1 DFQATT and CDR2 SNEGSKA (reference sequence). The CDR3 totals 15 residues. CDR3 coding DNA: TGCAGTGCTAGAGATTCCGAAAGCGGGACAGAGACCCAGTACTTC. This sequence encodes CSARDSESGTETQYF.

This clonotype was seen at least ten times. V is TRBV7-3 and J is TRBJ2-3; 8 bases agree with TRBD2. V was pared by 4 bases and J by 5 bases, with 14 bases of the junction left unmatched. The CDR3 has 17 residues. CDR1 and CDR2 from the germline V gene are SGHTA and FQGTGA. The CDR3 DNA sequence: TGTGCCAGCAGCTCCCGGGGGAGCGGGGGCCCGGGAGATACGCAGTATTTT. Translated: CASSSRGSGGPGDTQYF.

This chain connects TRBV15 to TRBJ2-3, with 7 bases that match TRBD2. V lost 3 bases, J lost 2 bases, and 8 bases stayed unmatched. Germline assignment: CDR1 LNHNV and CDR2 YYDKDF (reference sequence). The CDR3 length is 16 residues. CDR3 sequence: CATSRALAVSTDTQYF. The CDR3 DNA sequence: TGTGCCACCAGCAGGGCTCTAGCGGTGTCCACAGATACGCAGTATTTT. The complete variable domain, with remaining parts taken from reference TRBV15 and TRBJ2-3, reads DAMVIQNPRYQVTQFGKPVTLSCSQTLNHNVMYWYQQKSSQAPKLLFHYYDKDFNNEADTPDNFQSRRPNTSFCFLDIRSPGLGDTAMYLCATSRALAVSTDTQYFGPGTRLTVL.

This chain links TRBV6-1 with TRBJ1-5; TRBD1 is a possible D gene (5 bases). The CDR3 is 15 amino acids. Germline-derived CDR1 and CDR2 are MNHNS and SASEGT. V lost 6 bases and J 0 bases, leaving 12 bases between the germline ends. CDR3 coding DNA: TGTGCCAGCAGAGCCGAGGGGCATAGCAATCAGCCCCAGCATTTT. This sequence encodes CASRAEGHSNQPQHF.

With regard to this clonotype: A much larger clonotype is one base distant, so this may be a read error. CDR3 DNA: TGTGCCAGTAGTGAGGGGAGGACACCCGGGGAGCTGTTTTTT. Its protein is CASSEGRTPGELFF. V is TRBV19 and J is TRBJ2-2, with TRBD2 as a possible D gene (6 bases). CDR1 is LNHDA, CDR2 SQIVND, per germline (reference sequence). The length of the CDR3 is 14 residues. Trimming removed 5 bases at V and 6 bases at J, with 13 bases between.

This clonotype was detected a few times. With a much larger clone just one base away, this may be a read error. The rearrangement links TRBV20-1 to TRBJ1-1; D may be TRBD1 (5 bases). CDR1 is DFQATT, CDR2 SNEGSKA, per germline (reference sequence). CDR3 length equals 12 residues. DNA for the CDR3: TGCAGTGCGGAAAGGGGTTACACTGAAGCTCTCTTT. Translation gives CSAERGYTEALF.

This clonotype was counted ten times or more. CDR3 protein: CASSLPRGGETQYF. The CDR3, as DNA: TGTGCCAGCAGTTTACCCCGGGGGGGGGAGACCCAGTACTTC. The genes are TRBV12-3 or TRBV12-4 and TRBJ2-5; 8 bases match TRBD2. The CDR3 is 14 amino acids. V was clipped by 2 bases and J by 5 bases; unmatched bases: 4.

V usage is TRBV12-3 or TRBV12-4 and J usage is TRBJ2-7; TRBD2 aligns across 10 bases. CDR3 size: 13 residues. Trimming cost V 5 bases and J 5 bases; bases outside gene matches: 3. CDR3 sequence (DNA): TGTGCCAGCAGTAAAAGCGGGGGGGACGAGCAGTACTTC. Protein: CASSKSGGDEQYF.

This clonotype was seen many times. The genes are TRBV27 and TRBJ2-2, with unresolved D. V dropped 3 bases and J dropped 6 bases, with 17 bases sitting between them. The CDR3 totals 16 residues. Germline values: CDR1 MNHEY, CDR2 SMNVEV (reference sequence). The chain's CDR3 is CASSFMVTGSPGELFF. As DNA, the CDR3 is TGTGCCAGCAGTTTCATGGTCACCGGGTCTCCCGGGGAGCTGTTTTTT.

This clonotype showed up many times. The chain uses TRBV5-8 and TRBJ2-1, with 11 nucleotides matching TRBD2. The CDR3 extends over 17 amino acids. Germline lookup yields CDR1 SGHTS and CDR2 YDEGEE. Trimming at V came to 4 bases and at J to 4 bases, leaving 10 bases not matched to a gene. CDR3 sequence: CASSVIPGLAVYNEQFF. The CDR3 nucleotides read TGTGCCAGCAGCGTAATACCGGGACTAGCGGTTTACAATGAGCAGTTCTTC.

The chain has TRBV11-3 and TRBJ2-1; D is unclear. Trimming removed 2 bases from V and 6 bases from J, with 11 bases in between. The CDR3 sequence is 14 residues long. Germline lookup yields CDR1 SGHNT and CDR2 YENEEA. The CDR3 region has the DNA TGTGCCAGCAGCTTAAATAGTCTCAGCAATGAGCAGTTCTTC. The encoded protein is CASSLNSLSNEQFF.

This clonotype is a singleton in its sample. The chain links TRBV14 to TRBJ2-7; D possibly corresponds to TRBD2 (5 bases). The V end was cut by 2 bases, the J end by 6 bases, with 14 bases between. The germline gives CDR1 SGHDN, CDR2 FVKESK. The CDR3 runs 14 residues. CDR3 protein: CASSQQRGFGEQYF. In nucleotides, the CDR3 is TGTGCCAGCAGCCAACAGAGAGGGTTCGGCGAGCAGTACTTC. Full variable domain (missing parts from reference TRBV14 and TRBJ2-7): EAGVTQFPSHSVIEKGQTVTLRCDPISGHDNLYWYRRVMGKEIKFLLHFVKESKQDESGMPNNRFLAERTGGTYSTLKVQPAELEDSGVYFCASSQQRGFGEQYFGPGTRLTVT.

This clonotype was recorded once. The chain is built from TRBV28 and TRBJ2-1; 14 bases match TRBD2. CDR1 MDHEN and CDR2 SYDVKM come from the germline V gene. V was pared by 6 bases and J by 8 bases, with 9 bases of the junction left unmatched. This CDR3 is 16 amino acids long. For the CDR3, the DNA is TGTGCCAGCAGCTACTCCGGGACTAGCGGGAGCGATGAGCAGTTCTTC. This gives the protein CASSYSGTSGSDEQFF.

The chain uses TRBV20-1 and TRBJ2-5, with D possibly being TRBD1 (8 bases). CDR3 length equals 16 residues. Germline CDR1 DFQATT, CDR2 SNEGSKA (reference sequence). The V and J ends lost 2 bases and 5 bases respectively, with 21 bases between them. The CDR3 spells CSARPGQGGARETQYF. The CDR3, as DNA: TGCAGTGCTAGACCCGGACAGGGAGGGGCGAGGGAGACCCAGTACTTC.

This sequence joins TRBV9 and TRBJ2-2; 8 nucleotides match TRBD1. V trimming: 4 bases; J trimming: 1 base; junction bases outside the gene matches: 9. Per germline, CDR1 SGDLS and CDR2 YYNGEE. The CDR3 extends over 17 amino acids. The CDR3 bases are TGTGCCAGCAGCCATTATCCCGGGACAGGGAACACCGGGGAGCTGTTTTTT. Protein sequence: CASSHYPGTGNTGELFF. Full variable domain (remainder filled in from reference TRBV9 and TRBJ2-2): DSGVTQTPKHLITATGQRVTLRCSPRSGDLSVYWYQQSLDQGLQFLIQYYNGEERAKGNILERFSAQQFPDLHSELNLSSLELGDSALYFCASSHYPGTGNTGELFFGEGSRLTVL.

The sample holds many counts of this clonotype. The chain carries TRBV7-3 and TRBJ2-1; possibly TRBD1 or TRBD2 for D (7 bases each). Germline CDR1 and CDR2: SGHTA and FQGTGA. V lost 4 bases and J 4 bases, leaving 11 bases between the germline ends. The CDR3 has 14 amino acids. The CDR3 DNA is TGTGCCAGCAGCTCAGGGGGGGAATACAATGAGCAGTTCTTC. Translation gives CASSSGGEYNEQFF.

This clonotype was counted at least ten times. The rearrangement joins TRBV5-1 to TRBJ2-3, with 9 bases lining up with TRBD1. J gave up 5 bases and V 4 bases, and 14 bases lay outside the gene matches. CDR3 length: 17 residues. Germline loops: CDR1 SGHRS, CDR2 YFSETQ. The CDR3 DNA follows: TGCGCCAGCAGCCATACCATACAGGGGGCGGACGGAGATACGCAGTATTTT. Its translation is CASSHTIQGADGDTQYF.

This clonotype occurred many times. The chain uses TRBV20-1 and TRBJ2-1, with D unclear. V was shortened by 0 bases and J by 11 bases, with 14 bases between the two germline ends. CDR1 is DFQATT and CDR2 is SNEGSKA in the germline V gene (reference sequence). This CDR3 has 13 residues. CDR3 sequence reads: CSARDSSSPKQFF. The CDR3 DNA sequence: TGCAGTGCTAGAGATTCCAGCTCTCCTAAGCAGTTCTTC.

In its sample, this clonotype was seen many times. J is TRBJ2-4 and V is TRBV13; TRBD2 aligns across 9 bases. The germline CDR1 and CDR2 sequences are PRHDT and FYEKMQ (reference sequence). The CDR3 has 14 residues. Trimming cost V 3 bases and J 7 bases; bases outside gene matches: 4. The CDR3 region is CASSLREGRNIQYF. As DNA, the CDR3 is TGTGCCAGCAGCTTGCGGGAGGGCCGGAACATTCAGTACTTC.

Many counts were recorded for this clonotype. The gene calls are TRBV5-8 and TRBJ2-7; 14 bases align to TRBD2. Germline V gene data show CDR1 as SGHTS and CDR2 as YDEGEE. Losses at the gene ends were 3 bases for V and 3 bases for J; bases not matched to a gene: 8. There are 17 residues in the CDR3. The CDR3 sequence is CASSWGTSGSRNYEQYF. As DNA, the CDR3 is TGTGCCAGCAGCTGGGGGACTAGCGGGAGCCGCAACTACGAGCAGTACTTC. Looking up the rest from reference TRBV5-8 and TRBJ2-7 gives the full variable domain: EAGVTQSPTHLIKTRGQQATLRCSPISGHTSVYWYQQALGLGLQFLLWYDEGEERNRGNFPPRFSGRQFPNYSSELNVNALELEDSALYLCASSWGTSGSRNYEQYFGPGTRLTVT.

This clonotype has a count of ten or more. The V gene is TRBV7-2, the J gene TRBJ1-2, with a tentative D call TRBD1 (6 bases). This CDR3 is 12 amino acids long. V lost 7 bases and J lost 7, with 13 bases in between. CDR1 is SGHTA and CDR2 is FQGNSA in the germline V gene. CDR3 bases: TGTGCCAGCACCTCAGGGGCTTCTGGCTACACCTTC. It translates to CASTSGASGYTF.

This clonotype was counted ten times or more. The CDR3 sequence is CATQRGVTYEQYF. CDR3 DNA: TGTGCCACCCAAAGGGGAGTAACCTACGAGCAGTACTTC. The V gene is TRBV7-9, the J gene TRBJ2-7; tentatively, D is TRBD1 or TRBD2 (5 bases each). Trimming took off 10 bases at V and 2 bases at J, with 15 bases between the two ends. In germline, CDR1 is SEHNR, CDR2 FQNEAQ (reference sequence). The CDR3 loop spans 13 amino acids. The full variable domain, in which reference TRBV7-9 and TRBJ2-7 provide the parts outside the CDR3, is DTGVSQNPRHKITKRGQNVTFRCDPISEHNRLYWYRQTLGQGPEFLTYFQNEAQLEKSRLLSDRFSAERPKGSFSTLEIQRTEQGDSAMYLCATQRGVTYEQYFGPGTRLTVT.

Regarding this clonotype: A read error may be the cause here, since a much bigger clone is one base away. The CDR3, as DNA: TGTGCCAGCGCTGGGAATGTCAGGGGGCGAGGTGAGACCCAGTACTTC. Its protein is CASAGNVRGRGETQYF. The V call is TRBV28, the J call TRBJ2-5; 8 nucleotides line up with TRBD1. Germline V CDR1 and CDR2: MDHEN, SYDVKM. V trimming: 8 bases; J trimming: 5 bases; junction bases outside the gene matches: 16. The CDR3 length is 16 residues.

This clonotype was observed many times. The chain recombines TRBV29-1 with TRBJ2-1, with a tentative D call TRBD1 (6 bases). Germline CDR1 and CDR2: SQVTM and ANQGSEA. The CDR3 is 16 amino acids. The CDR3 spells CSARGSPTSSYNEQFF. CDR3 nucleotide sequence: TGCAGTGCAAGGGGGAGTCCGACGAGCTCCTACAATGAGCAGTTCTTC.

The J gene is TRBJ2-5, the V gene TRBV11-2, with TRBD1 matching over 8 bases. The CDR3 covers 16 residues. Germline-derived CDR1 and CDR2 are SGHAT and FQNNGV. Trimming cost V 4 bases and J 5 bases; bases outside gene matches: 12. CDR3 nucleotides: TGTGCCAGCAGCTCCTCCACAGGGGGGCACGTTGAGACCCAGTACTTC. Its translation: CASSSSTGGHVETQYF.

The CDR3 DNA sequence: TGTGCCAGCAGTCAGGGGGTGGCTGGTGAAAAACTGTTTTTT. Translated: CASSQGVAGEKLFF. The chain recombines TRBV6-1 with TRBJ1-4; 7 bases are a match to TRBD1. In germline, CDR1 is MNHNS, CDR2 SASEGT. CDR3 length: 14 amino acids. Losses at the gene ends were 5 bases for V and 7 bases for J; bases not matched to a gene: 7.

This clonotype occurred many times. V gene TRBV6-2 or TRBV6-3 combines with J gene TRBJ2-5, with D possibly being TRBD2 (6 bases). This CDR3 is built from 14 residues. The germline V gene encodes CDR1 MNHEY and CDR2 SVGEGT. Trimming cost V 2 bases and J 4 bases, with 11 bases left between them. Written as DNA, the CDR3 is TGTGCCAGCAGTTACGGAGGACTACGAGAGACCCAGTACTTC. Encoded protein: CASSYGGLRETQYF.

This chain uses TRBV29-1 with TRBJ2-2; possibly TRBD2 for D (5 bases). Trimming pared 4 bases from V and 0 bases from J, leaving 9 bases between. The CDR3 has 14 residues. Germline lookup yields CDR1 SQVTM and CDR2 ANQGSEA. CDR3 in DNA: TGCAGCGTTGGGACTCACGCGAACACCGGGGAGCTGTTTTTT. It translates to CSVGTHANTGELFF.

This clonotype was picked up many times. The V and J genes are TRBV29-1 and TRBJ1-1; 7 bases align to TRBD1. The CDR3 is 13 amino acids. CDR1 and CDR2 from the germline V gene are SQVTM and ANQGSEA. V lost 6 bases and J lost 7; bases outside the gene matches: 11. This CDR3 is CSVQTGEKGEAFF. As DNA, the CDR3 is TGCAGCGTCCAAACAGGGGAAAAGGGTGAAGCTTTCTTT. Drawing the rest from reference TRBV29-1 and TRBJ1-1, the complete variable domain is SAVISQKPSRDICQRGTSLTIQCQVDSQVTMMFWYRQQPGQSLTLIATANQGSEATYESGFVIDKFPISRPNLTFSTLTVSNMSPEDSSIYLCSVQTGEKGEAFFGQGTRLTVV.

The chain combines TRBV9 with TRBJ2-7; D ambiguous. Germline lookup yields CDR1 SGDLS and CDR2 YYNGEE. The ends were cut back, 4 bases at V and 3 bases at J, with 17 bases in the middle. CDR3 length: 15 residues. This CDR3 is CASSPRDTIYYEQYF. In nucleotides, the CDR3 is TGTGCCAGCAGCCCCAGAGACACGATATACTACGAGCAGTACTTC.